The T cell receptor beta chain under discussion was sequenced for a study of control samples from healthy donors and cancer patients. Method: immunoSEQ multiplex PCR; TCRdb's copy keeps in-frame clones and lacks some. Of over 120,000 clones in the sample, more than 90% were seen once. The sample holds one count of this clone. With 0 bases clipped from V and 1 base from J, the junction kept 4 bases outside the gene matches. The CDR3 consists of 16 residues. The germline gives CDR1 KGHSH, CDR2 LQKENI. Sequences were obtained from blood. The chain joins TRBV18 to TRBJ2-3, with TRBD1 identical over 7 bases. The receptor comes from a man aged 25-45 years in good health. The CDR3 reads CASSPPRQGGTDTQYF. CDR3 sequence (DNA): TGTGCCAGCTCACCACCAAGACAGGGAGGCACAGATACGCAGTATTTT.